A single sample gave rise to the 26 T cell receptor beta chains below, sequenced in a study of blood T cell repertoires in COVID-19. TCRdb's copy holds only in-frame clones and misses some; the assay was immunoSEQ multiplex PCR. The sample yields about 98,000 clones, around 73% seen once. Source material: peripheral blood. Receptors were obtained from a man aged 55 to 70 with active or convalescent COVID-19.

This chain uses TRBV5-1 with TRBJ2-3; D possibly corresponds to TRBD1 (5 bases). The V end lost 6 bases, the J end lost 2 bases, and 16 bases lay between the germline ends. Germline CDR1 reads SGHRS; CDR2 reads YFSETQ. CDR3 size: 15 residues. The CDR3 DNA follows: TGCGCCAGCAACTTTGGGCCAGGGCCCACAGATACGCAGTATTTT. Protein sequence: CASNFGPGPTDTQYF.

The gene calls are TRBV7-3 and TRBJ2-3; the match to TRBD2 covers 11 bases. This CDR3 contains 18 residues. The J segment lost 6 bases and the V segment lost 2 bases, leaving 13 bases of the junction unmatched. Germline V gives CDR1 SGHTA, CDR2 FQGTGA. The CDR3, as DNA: TGTGCCAGCAGCTTAGTAAGCGTAGCGGGAGGGCGTACGGATACGCAGTATTTT. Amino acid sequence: CASSLVSVAGGRTDTQYF.

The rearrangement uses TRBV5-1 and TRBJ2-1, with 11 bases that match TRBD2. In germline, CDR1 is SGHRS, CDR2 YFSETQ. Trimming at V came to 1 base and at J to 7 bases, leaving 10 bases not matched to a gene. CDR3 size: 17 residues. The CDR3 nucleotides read TGCGCCAGCAGCTTGCCCGTAGCGGGAGGGCAAAGGAATGAGCAGTTCTTC. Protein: CASSLPVAGGQRNEQFF.

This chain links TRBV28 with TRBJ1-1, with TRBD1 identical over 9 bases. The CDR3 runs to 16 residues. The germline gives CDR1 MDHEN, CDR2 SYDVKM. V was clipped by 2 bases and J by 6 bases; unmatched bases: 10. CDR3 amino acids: CASSLPWTGAGAEAFF. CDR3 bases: TGTGCCAGCAGTTTACCCTGGACAGGGGCGGGAGCTGAAGCTTTCTTT. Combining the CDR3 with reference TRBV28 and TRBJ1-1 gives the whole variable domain DVKVTQSSRYLVKRTGEKVFLECVQDMDHENMFWYRQDPGLGLRLIYFSYDVKMKEKGDIPEGYSVSREKKERFSLILESASTNQTSMYLCASSLPWTGAGAEAFFGQGTRLTVV.

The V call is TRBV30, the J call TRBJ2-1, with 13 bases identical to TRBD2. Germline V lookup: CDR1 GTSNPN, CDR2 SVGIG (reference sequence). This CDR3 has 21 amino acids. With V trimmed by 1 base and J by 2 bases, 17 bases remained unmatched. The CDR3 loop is CAWSASSLAGGPWLPYNEQFF. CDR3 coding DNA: TGTGCCTGGAGTGCCTCATCACTAGCGGGAGGGCCGTGGCTTCCCTACAATGAGCAGTTCTTC.

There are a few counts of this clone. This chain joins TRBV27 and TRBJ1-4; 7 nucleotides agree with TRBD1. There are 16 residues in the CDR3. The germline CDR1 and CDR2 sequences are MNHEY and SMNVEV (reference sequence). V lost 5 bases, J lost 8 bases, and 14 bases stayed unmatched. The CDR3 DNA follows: TGTGCCAGCAGTCAGAGGCGACAGGGTATAAACGAAAAACTGTTTTTT. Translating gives CASSQRRQGINEKLFF.

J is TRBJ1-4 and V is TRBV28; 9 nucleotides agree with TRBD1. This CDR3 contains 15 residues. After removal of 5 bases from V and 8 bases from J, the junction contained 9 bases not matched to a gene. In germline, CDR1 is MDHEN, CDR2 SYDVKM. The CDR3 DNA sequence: TGTGCCAGCAGTGACGGACAGGGGAGGACAGAAAAACTGTTTTTT. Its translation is CASSDGQGRTEKLFF. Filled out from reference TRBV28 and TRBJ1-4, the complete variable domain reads DVKVTQSSRYLVKRTGEKVFLECVQDMDHENMFWYRQDPGLGLRLIYFSYDVKMKEKGDIPEGYSVSREKKERFSLILESASTNQTSMYLCASSDGQGRTEKLFFGSGTQLSVL.

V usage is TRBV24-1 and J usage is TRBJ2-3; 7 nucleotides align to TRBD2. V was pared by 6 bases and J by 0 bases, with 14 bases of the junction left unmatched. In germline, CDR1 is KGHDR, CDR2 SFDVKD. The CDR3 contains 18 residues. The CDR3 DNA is TGTGCCACCAGTTCGGCTAGCGGTTTTTTTCCTAGCACAGATACGCAGTATTTT. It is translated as CATSSASGFFPSTDTQYF.

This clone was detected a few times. The CDR3 reads CATYDADRGEKLFF. In DNA, the CDR3 is TGTGCCACCTATGACGCGGACAGGGGTGAAAAACTGTTTTTT. The V and J genes are TRBV10-3 and TRBJ1-4; 9 bases align to TRBD1. Looked up from germline, CDR1 is ENHRY and CDR2 is SYGVKD. J lost 7 bases, V lost 10 bases, and 10 bases had no gene match. The CDR3 is made up of 14 amino acids.

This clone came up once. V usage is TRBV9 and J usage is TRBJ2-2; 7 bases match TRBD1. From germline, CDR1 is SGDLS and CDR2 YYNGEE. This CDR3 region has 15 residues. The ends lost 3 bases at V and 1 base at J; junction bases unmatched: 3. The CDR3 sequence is CASSARQGNTGELFF. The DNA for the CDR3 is TGTGCCAGCAGCGCCCGACAGGGGAACACCGGGGAGCTGTTTTTT.

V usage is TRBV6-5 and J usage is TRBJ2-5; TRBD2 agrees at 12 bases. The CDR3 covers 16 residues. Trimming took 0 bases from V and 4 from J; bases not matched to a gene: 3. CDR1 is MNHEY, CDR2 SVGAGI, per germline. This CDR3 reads CASSYSQTSGGETQYF. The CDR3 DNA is TGTGCCAGCAGTTACTCCCAGACTAGCGGGGGAGAGACCCAGTACTTC.

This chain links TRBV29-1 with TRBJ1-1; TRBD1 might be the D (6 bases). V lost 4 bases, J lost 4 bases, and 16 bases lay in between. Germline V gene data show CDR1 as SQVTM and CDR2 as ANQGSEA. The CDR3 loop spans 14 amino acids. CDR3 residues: CSVGRGRGATEAFF. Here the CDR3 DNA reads TGCAGCGTTGGAAGAGGGAGGGGGGCCACTGAAGCTTTCTTT.

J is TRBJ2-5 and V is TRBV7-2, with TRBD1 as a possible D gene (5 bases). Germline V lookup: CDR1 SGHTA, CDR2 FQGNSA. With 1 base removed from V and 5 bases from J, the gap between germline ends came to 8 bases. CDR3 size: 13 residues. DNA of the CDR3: TGTGCCAGCAGCTTAGGACAGAGGGAGACCCAGTACTTC. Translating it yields CASSLGQRETQYF.

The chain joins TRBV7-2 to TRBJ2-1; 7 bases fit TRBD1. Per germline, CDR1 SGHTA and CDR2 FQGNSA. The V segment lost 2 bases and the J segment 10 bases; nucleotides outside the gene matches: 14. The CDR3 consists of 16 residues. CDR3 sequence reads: CASSLNSGTEKGEQFF. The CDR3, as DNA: TGTGCCAGCAGCTTAAATTCGGGGACAGAAAAAGGGGAGCAGTTCTTC.

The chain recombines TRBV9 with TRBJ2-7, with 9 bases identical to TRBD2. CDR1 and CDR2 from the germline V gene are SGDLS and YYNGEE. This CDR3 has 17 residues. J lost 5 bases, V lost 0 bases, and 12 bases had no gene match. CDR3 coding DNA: TGTGCCAGCAGCGTAGACGGGGGTGCGGGAGGGAAGCACGAGCAGTACTTC. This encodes CASSVDGGAGGKHEQYF.

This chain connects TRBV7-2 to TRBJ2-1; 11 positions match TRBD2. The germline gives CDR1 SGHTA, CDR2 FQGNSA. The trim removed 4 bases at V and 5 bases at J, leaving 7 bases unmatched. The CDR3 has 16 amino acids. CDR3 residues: CASSSQGTSGNNEQFF. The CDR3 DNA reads TGTGCCAGCAGCTCGCAGGGGACTAGCGGAAACAATGAGCAGTTCTTC.

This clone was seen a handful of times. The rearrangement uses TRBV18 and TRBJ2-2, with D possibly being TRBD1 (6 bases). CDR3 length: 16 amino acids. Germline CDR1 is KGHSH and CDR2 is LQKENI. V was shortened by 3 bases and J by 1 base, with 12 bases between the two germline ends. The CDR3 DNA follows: TGTGCCAGCTCACCGTGGCAGGGGAGGAACACCGGGGAGCTGTTTTTT. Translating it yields CASSPWQGRNTGELFF.

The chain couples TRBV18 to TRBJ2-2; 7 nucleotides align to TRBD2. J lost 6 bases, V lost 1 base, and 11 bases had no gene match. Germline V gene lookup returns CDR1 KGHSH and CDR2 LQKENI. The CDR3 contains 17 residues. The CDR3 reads CASSPRAGVNKAGELFF. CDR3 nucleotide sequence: TGTGCCAGCTCACCACGGGCGGGAGTGAACAAAGCCGGGGAGCTGTTTTTT.

The CDR3 sequence: CASMGSPTYDEAFF. CDR3 coding DNA: TGTGCCAGCATGGGCTCACCCACCTACGATGAAGCTTTCTTT. The chain has TRBV2 and TRBJ1-1; D unclear. V was clipped by 7 bases and J by 7 bases, with 19 bases between them. The CDR3 loop spans 14 amino acids. Per the germline V gene, CDR1 is SNHLY and CDR2 is FYNNEI.

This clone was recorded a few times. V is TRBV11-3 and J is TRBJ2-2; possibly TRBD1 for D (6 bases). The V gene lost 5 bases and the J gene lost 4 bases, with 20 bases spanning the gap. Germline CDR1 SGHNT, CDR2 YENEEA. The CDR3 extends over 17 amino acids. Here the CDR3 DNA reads TGTGCCAGCAGCCGTACTCAGGGACAAGGGAGCACCGGGGAGCTGTTTTTT. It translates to CASSRTQGQGSTGELFF.

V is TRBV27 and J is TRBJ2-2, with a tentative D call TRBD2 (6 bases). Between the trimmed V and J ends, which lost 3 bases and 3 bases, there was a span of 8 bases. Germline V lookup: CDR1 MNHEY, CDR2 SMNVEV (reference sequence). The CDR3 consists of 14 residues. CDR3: CASSLAGYTGELFF. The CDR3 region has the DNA TGTGCCAGCAGTTTGGCGGGATACACCGGGGAGCTGTTTTTT.

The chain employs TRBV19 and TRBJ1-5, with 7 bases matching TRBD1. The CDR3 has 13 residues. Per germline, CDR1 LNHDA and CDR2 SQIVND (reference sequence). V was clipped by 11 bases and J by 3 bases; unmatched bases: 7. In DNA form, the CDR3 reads TGTGCCGTCCGGGACAGCTTCAATCAGCCCCAGCATTTT. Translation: CAVRDSFNQPQHF.

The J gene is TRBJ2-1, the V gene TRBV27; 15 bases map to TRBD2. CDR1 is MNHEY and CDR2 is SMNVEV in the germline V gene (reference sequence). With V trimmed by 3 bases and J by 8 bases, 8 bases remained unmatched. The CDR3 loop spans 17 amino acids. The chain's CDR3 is CASSLGTSGRYGDEQFF. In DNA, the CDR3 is TGTGCCAGCAGTTTGGGGACTAGCGGGAGGTATGGTGATGAGCAGTTCTTC.

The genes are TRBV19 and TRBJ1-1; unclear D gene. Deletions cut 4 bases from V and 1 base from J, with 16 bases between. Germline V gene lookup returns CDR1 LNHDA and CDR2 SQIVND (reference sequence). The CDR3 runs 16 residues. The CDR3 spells CASSTQRVWANTEAFF. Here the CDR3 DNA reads TGTGCCAGTAGTACCCAGCGGGTTTGGGCGAACACTGAAGCTTTCTTT.

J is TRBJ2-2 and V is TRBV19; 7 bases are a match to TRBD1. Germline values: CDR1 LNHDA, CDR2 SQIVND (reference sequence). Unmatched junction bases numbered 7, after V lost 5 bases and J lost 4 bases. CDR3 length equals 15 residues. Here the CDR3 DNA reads TGTGCCAGTAGTCTCCCTTGGACAGGCACCGGGGAGCTGTTTTTT. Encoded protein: CASSLPWTGTGELFF.

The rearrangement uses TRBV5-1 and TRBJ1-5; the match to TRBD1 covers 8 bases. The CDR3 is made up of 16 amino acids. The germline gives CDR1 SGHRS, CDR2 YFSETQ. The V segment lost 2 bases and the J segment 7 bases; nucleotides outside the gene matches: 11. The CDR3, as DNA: TGCGCCAGCAGCTTCTCCGGGACAGGAGCAGGACAGCCCCAGCATTTT. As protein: CASSFSGTGAGQPQHF.